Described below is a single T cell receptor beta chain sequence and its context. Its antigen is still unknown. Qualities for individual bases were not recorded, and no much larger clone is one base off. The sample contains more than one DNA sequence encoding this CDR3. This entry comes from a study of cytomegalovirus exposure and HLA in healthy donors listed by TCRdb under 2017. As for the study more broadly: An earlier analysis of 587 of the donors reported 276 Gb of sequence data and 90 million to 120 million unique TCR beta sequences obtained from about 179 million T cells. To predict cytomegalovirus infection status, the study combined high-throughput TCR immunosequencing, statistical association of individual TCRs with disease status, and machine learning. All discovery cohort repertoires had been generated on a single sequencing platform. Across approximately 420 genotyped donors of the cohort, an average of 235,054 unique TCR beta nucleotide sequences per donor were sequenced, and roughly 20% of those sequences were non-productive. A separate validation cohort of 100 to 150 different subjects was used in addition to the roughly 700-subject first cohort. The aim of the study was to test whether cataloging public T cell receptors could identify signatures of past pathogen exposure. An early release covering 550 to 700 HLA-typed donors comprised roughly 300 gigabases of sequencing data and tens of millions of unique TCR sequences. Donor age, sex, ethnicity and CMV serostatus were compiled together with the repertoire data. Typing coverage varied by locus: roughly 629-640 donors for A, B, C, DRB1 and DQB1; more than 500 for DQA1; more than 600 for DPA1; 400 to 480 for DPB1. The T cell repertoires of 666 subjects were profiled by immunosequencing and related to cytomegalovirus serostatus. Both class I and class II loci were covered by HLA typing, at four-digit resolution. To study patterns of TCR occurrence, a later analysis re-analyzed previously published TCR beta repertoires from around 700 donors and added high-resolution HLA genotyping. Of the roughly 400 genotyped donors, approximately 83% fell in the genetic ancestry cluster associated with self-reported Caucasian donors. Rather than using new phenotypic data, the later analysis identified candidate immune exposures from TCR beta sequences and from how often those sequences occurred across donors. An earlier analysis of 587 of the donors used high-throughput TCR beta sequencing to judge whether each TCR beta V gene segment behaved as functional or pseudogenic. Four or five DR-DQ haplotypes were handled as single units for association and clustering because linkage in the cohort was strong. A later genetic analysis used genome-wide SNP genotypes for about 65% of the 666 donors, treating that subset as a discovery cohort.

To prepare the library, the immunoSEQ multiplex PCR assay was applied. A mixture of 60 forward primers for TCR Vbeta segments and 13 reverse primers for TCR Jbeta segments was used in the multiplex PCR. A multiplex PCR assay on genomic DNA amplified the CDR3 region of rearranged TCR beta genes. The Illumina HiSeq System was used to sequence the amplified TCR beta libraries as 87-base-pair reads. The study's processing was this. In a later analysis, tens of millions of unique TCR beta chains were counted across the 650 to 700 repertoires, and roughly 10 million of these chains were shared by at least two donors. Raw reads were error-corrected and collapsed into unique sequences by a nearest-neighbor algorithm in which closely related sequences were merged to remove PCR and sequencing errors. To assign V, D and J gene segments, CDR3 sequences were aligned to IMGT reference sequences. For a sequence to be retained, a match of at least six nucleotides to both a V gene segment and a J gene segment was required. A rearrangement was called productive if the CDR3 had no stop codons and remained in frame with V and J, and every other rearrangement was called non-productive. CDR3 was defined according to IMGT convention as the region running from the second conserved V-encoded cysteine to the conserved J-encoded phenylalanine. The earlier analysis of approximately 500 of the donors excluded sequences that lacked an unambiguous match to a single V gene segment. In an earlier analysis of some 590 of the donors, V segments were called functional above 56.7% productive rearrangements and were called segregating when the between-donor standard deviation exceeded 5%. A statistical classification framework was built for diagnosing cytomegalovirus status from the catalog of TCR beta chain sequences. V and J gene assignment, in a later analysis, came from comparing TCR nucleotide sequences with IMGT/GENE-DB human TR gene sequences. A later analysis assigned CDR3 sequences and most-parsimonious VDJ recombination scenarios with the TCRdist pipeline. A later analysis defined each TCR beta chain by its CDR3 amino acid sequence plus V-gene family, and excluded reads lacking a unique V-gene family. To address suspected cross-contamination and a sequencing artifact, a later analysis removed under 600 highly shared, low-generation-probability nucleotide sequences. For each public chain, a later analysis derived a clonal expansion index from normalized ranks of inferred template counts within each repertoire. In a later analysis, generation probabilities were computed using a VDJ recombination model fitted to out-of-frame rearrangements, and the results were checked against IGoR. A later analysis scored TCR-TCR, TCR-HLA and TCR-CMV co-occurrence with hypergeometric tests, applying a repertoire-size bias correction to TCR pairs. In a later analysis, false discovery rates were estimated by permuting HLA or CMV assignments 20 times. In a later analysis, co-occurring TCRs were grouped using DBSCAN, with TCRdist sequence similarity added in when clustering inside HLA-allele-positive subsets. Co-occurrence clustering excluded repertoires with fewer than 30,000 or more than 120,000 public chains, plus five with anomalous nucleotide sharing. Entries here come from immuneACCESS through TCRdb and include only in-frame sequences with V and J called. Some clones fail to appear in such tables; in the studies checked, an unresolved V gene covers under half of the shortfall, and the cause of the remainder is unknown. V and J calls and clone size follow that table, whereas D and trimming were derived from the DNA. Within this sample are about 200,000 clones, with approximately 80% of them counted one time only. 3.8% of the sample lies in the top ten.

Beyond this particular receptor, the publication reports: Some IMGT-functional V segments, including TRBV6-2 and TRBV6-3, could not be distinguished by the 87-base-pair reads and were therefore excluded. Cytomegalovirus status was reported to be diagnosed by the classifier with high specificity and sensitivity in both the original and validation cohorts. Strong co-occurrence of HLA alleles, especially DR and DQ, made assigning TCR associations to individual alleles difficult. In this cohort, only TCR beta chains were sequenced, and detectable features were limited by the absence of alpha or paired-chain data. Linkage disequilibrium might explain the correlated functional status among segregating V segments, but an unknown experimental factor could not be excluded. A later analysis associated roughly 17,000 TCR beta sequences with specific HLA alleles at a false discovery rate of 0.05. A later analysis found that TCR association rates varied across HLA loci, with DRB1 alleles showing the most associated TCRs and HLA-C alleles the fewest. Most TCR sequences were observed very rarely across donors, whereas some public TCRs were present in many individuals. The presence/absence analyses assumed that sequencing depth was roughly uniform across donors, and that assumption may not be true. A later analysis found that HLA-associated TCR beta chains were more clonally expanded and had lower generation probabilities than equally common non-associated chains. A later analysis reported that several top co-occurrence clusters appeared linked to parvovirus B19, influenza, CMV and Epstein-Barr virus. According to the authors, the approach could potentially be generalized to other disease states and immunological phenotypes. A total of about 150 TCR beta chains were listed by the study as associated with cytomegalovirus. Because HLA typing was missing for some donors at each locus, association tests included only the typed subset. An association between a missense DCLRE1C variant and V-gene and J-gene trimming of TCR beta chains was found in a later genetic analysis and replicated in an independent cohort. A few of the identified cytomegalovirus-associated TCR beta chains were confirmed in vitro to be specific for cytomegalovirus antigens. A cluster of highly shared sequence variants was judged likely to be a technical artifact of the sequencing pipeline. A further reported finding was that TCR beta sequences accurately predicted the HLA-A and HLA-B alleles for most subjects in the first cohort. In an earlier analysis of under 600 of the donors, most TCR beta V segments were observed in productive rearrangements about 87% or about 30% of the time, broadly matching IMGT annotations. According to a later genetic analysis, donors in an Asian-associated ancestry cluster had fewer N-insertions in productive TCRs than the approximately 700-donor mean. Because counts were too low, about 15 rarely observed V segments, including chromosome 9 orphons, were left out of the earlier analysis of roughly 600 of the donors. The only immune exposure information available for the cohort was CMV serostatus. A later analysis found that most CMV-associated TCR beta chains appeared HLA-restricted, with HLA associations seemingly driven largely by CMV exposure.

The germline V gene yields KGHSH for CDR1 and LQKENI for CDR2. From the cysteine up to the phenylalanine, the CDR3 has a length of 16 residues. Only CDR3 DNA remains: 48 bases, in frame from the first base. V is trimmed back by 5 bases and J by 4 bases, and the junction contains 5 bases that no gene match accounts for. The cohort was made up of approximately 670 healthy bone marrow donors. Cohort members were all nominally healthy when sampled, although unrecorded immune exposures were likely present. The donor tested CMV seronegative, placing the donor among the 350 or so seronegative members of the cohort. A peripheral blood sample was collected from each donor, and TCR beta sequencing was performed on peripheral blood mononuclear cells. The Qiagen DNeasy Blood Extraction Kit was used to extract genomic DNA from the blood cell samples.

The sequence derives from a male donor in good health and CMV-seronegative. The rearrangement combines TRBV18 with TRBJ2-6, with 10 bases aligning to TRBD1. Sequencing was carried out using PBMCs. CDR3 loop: CASSSTGGAGANVLTF. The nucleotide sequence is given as TGTGCCAGCTCATCGACAGGGGGCGCCGGGGCCAACGTCCTGACTTTC.